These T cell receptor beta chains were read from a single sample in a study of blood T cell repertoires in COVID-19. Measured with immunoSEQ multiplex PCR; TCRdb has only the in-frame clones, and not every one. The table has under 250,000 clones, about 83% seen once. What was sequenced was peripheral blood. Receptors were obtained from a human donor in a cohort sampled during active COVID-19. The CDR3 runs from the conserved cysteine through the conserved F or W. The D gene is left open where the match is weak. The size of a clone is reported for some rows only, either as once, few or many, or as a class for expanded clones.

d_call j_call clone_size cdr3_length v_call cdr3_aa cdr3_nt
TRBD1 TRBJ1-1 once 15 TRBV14 CASSRIFTGQVEAFF TGTGCCAGCAGCCGAATATTTACGGGACAGGTGGAAGCTTTCTTT
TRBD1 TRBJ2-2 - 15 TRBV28 CASSSHQGAGGELFF TGTGCCAGCAGTTCCCACCAGGGGGCGGGCGGGGAGCTGTTTTTT
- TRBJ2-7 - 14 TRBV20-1 CSASRGTPSYEQYF TGCAGTGCTAGTCGCGGGACGCCATCCTACGAGCAGTACTTC
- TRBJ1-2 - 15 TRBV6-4 CASSDPRSGNYGYTF TGTGCCAGCAGTGACCCACGATCAGGGAACTATGGCTACACCTTC
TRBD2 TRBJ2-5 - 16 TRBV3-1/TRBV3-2 CASSPFSGGAIETQYF TGTGCCAGCAGCCCCTTCAGCGGGGGGGCAATAGAGACCCAGTACTTC
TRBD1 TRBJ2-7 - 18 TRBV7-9 CASCPSRGQGAQDLEQYF TGTGCCAGCTGTCCGAGCCGGGGACAGGGGGCGCAGGACCTCGAGCAGTACTTC
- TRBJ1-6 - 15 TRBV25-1 CASGPLSSYNSPLHF TGTGCCAGCGGGCCCTTGAGCTCCTATAATTCACCCCTCCACTTT
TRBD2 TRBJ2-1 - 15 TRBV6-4 CASSDSTSGIGEQFF TGTGCCAGCAGTGACTCGACTAGCGGGATAGGTGAGCAGTTCTTC
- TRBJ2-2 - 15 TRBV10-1 CASSELVSGTGELFF TGCGCCAGCAGTGAGCTAGTTAGCGGCACCGGGGAGCTGTTTTTT
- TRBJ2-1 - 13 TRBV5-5 CASSLNSYNEQFF TGTGCCAGCAGCTTAAACAGCTACAATGAGCAGTTCTTC
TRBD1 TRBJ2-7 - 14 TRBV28 CASRDGTGGAEQYF TGTGCCAGCAGAGACGGGACAGGGGGCGCCGAGCAGTACTTC
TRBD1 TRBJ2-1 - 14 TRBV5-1 CASSLGQGDNEQFF TGCGCCAGCAGCTTGGGACAGGGGGACAATGAGCAGTTCTTC
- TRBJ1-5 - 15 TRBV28 CASSSVGGSNQPQHF TGTGCCAGCAGTTCCGTCGGAGGGAGCAATCAGCCCCAGCATTTT
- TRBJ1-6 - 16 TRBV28 CASSFLRQGSNSPLHF TGTGCCAGCAGTTTTCTTCGGCAGGGCAGTAATTCACCCCTCCACTTT
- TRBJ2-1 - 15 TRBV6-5 CASSYSREGIGEQFF TGTGCCAGCAGTTACTCGAGAGAGGGAATAGGTGAGCAGTTCTTC
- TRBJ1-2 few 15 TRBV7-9 CASSIYGLENYGYTF TGTGCCAGCAGCATATATGGACTGGAAAACTATGGCTACACCTTC
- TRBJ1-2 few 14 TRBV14 CASSPNRDRYGYTF TGTGCCAGCAGCCCTAACAGGGACCGCTATGGCTACACCTTC
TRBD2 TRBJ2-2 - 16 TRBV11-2 CASSLAAGESTGELFF TGTGCCAGCAGCTTAGCAGCGGGAGAGAGCACCGGGGAGCTGTTTTTT
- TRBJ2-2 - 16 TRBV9 CASSGPGGTNTGELFF TGTGCCAGCAGCGGGCCCGGAGGAACGAACACCGGGGAGCTGTTTTTT
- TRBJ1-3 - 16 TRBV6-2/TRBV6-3 CASSYSSGISGNTIYF TGTGCCAGCAGTTACTCATCAGGGATCTCTGGAAACACCATATATTTT
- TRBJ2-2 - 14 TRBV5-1 CASNLDPAGGELFF TGCGCCAGCAACTTGGACCCCGCCGGCGGGGAGCTGTTTTTT
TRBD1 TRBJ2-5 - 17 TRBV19 CASSTGRDRGRGETQYF TGTGCCAGTAGTACCGGCCGGGACAGGGGGCGCGGGGAGACCCAGTACTTC
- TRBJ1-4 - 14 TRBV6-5 CASSLGATNEKLFF TGTGCCAGCAGTTTGGGCGCAACTAATGAAAAACTGTTTTTT
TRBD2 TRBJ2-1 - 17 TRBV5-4 CASSLASGRGSYNEQFF TGTGCCAGCAGCTTGGCTAGCGGGAGAGGATCCTACAATGAGCAGTTCTTC
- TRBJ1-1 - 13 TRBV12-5 CASGLVVLREAFF TGTGCTAGTGGTTTGGTAGTACTTAGAGAAGCTTTCTTT
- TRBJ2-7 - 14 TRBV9 CASSPTGGIQEQYF TGTGCCAGCAGCCCGACGGGGGGCATTCAGGAGCAGTACTTC
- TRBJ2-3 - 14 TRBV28 CASRSTGRTDTQYF TGTGCCAGCAGATCGACAGGGAGGACAGATACGCAGTATTTT
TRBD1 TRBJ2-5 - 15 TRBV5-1 CASYDFRQGVETQYF TGCGCCAGCTACGACTTTCGACAGGGCGTCGAGACCCAGTACTTC
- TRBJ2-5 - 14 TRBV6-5 CASSRGGAKETQYF TGTGCCAGCAGCCGAGGGGGGGCTAAAGAGACCCAGTACTTC
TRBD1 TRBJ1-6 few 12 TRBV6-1 CASSEGGGTLHF TGTGCCAGCAGTGAAGGAGGGGGCACCCTCCACTTT
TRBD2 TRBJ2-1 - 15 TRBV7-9 CASSLRAGGYNEQFF TGTGCCAGCAGCTTAAGAGCGGGGGGTTACAATGAGCAGTTCTTC
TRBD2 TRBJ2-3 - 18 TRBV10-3 CAISESLGLAGGTDTQYF TGTGCCATCAGTGAGTCGCTAGGTCTAGCGGGGGGCACAGATACGCAGTATTTT
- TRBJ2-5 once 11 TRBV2 CASSIYETQYF TGTGCCAGCAGTATCTATGAGACCCAGTACTTC
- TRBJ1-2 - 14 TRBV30 CAWTITTVTYGYTF TGTGCCTGGACCATAACCACAGTGACCTATGGCTACACCTTC
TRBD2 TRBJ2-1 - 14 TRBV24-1 CATSPAGRENEQFF TGTGCCACCAGTCCCGCAGGGAGGGAGAATGAGCAGTTCTTC
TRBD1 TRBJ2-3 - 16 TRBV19 CASSIEYRGSTDTQYF TGTGCCAGTAGTATAGAGTACAGGGGAAGCACAGATACGCAGTATTTT
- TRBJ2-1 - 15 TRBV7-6 CASSLGTLTVNEQFF TGTGCCAGCAGCTTAGGGACATTAACGGTCAATGAGCAGTTCTTC
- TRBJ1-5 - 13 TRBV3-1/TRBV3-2 CASSPTGSQPQHF TGTGCCAGCAGCCCGACAGGAAGTCAGCCCCAGCATTTT
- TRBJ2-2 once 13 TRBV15 CATSIRGTGELFF TGTGCCACCAGCATCAGGGGTACCGGGGAGCTGTTTTTT
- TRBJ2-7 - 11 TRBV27 CASSLGHEQYF TGTGCCAGCAGTTTAGGCCACGAGCAGTACTTC
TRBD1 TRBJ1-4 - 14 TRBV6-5 CAILLSGTAGKLFF TGTGCCATCCTCCTGTCCGGGACAGCCGGAAAACTGTTTTTT
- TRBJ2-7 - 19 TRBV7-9 CASSLANSGTPSGPYEQYF TGTGCCAGCAGCTTAGCCAATAGCGGTACACCCTCGGGGCCCTACGAGCAGTACTTC
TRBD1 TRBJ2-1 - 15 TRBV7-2 CASSLEGQDYNEQFF TGTGCCAGCAGCTTAGAGGGACAGGACTACAATGAGCAGTTCTTC
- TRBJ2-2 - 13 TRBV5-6 CASGHANTGELFF TGTGCCAGCGGCCACGCGAACACCGGGGAGCTGTTTTTT
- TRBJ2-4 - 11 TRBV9 CASSVDGIQYF TGTGCCAGCAGCGTAGACGGCATTCAGTACTTC
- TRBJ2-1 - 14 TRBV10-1 CASSESGGAGVQFF TGCGCCAGCAGTGAGTCAGGAGGTGCGGGTGTTCAGTTCTTC
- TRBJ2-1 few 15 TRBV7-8 CASSFRGLTYNEQFF TGTGCCAGCAGCTTTAGGGGTCTCACCTACAATGAGCAGTTCTTC
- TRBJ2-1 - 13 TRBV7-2 CASHNYLQNEQFF TGTGCCAGTCATAATTACCTTCAGAATGAGCAGTTCTTC
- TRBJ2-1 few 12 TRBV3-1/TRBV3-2 CASSQVTTKQFF TGTGCCAGCAGCCAAGTTACAACGAAGCAGTTCTTC
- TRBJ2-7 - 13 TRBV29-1 CSVEEQGLDEQYF TGCAGCGTTGAAGAACAGGGTCTCGACGAGCAGTACTTC
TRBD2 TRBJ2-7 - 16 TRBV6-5 CASSYSGGRGRYEQYF TGTGCCAGCAGTTACTCGGGAGGGAGAGGTAGGTACGAGCAGTACTTC
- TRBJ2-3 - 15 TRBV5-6 CASSLAKGVTDTQYF TGTGCCAGCAGCTTGGCCAAGGGGGTCACAGATACGCAGTATTTT
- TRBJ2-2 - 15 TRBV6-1 CASSEVRGYTGELFF TGTGCCAGCAGTGAAGTAAGAGGGTACACCGGGGAGCTGTTTTTT
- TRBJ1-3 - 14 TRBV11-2 CASSLGPAGNTIYF TGTGCCAGCAGCTTAGGCCCAGCTGGAAACACCATATATTTT
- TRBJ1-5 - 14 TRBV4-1 CASSRPGGYQPQHF TGCGCCAGCAGCCGCCCCGGAGGCTATCAGCCCCAGCATTTT